Each of the 15 T cell receptor beta chains below was sequenced from the same sample in a study of blood T cell repertoires in COVID-19. Profiled with immunoSEQ multiplex PCR; TCRdb holds only in-frame clones, not every one. This repertoire shows fewer than 150,000 clones, roughly 84% found once; its top ten account for 3% to 4.5%. The sequencing input was PBMCs or T cells enriched from blood (not recorded which). The receptors come from a man aged 50 to 59 in a cohort exposed to, infected with or recovered from COVID-19 (not recorded which).

The chain joins TRBV3-1 (or the pseudogene TRBV3-2) to TRBJ1-3, with 9 bases fitting TRBD1. The germline V gene has CDR1 LGHDT and CDR2 YNNKEL (reference sequence). Losses at the gene ends were 2 bases for V and 4 bases for J; bases not matched to a gene: 3. The CDR3 is made up of 15 amino acids. In DNA, the CDR3 is TGTGCCAGCAGCCAACTGGACAGGGGAGGAAACACCATATATTTT. Encoded protein: CASSQLDRGGNTIYF.

The chain couples TRBV5-1 to TRBJ2-2; 11 bases fit TRBD1. The CDR3 consists of 17 residues. Per germline, CDR1 SGHRS and CDR2 YFSETQ. Unmatched junction bases numbered 8, after V lost 3 bases and J lost 4 bases. Written as DNA, the CDR3 is TGCGCCAGCAGCTGGGGGCCAGGACAGGGGGCCACCGGGGAGCTGTTTTTT. It is translated as CASSWGPGQGATGELFF. Full variable domain (outside the CDR3, taken from reference TRBV5-1 and TRBJ2-2): KAGVTQTPRYLIKTRGQQVTLSCSPISGHRSVSWYQQTPGQGLQFLFEYFSETQRNKGNFPGRFSGRQFSNSRSEMNVSTLELGDSALYLCASSWGPGQGATGELFFGEGSRLTVL.

This clone turned up a few times. V and J are TRBV9 and TRBJ2-3, with D possibly matching TRBD1 (6 bases). The V gene's germline CDR1 is SGDLS and CDR2 YYNGEE. The CDR3 has 13 residues. Trimming removed 4 bases from V and 9 bases from J, with 15 bases in between. This CDR3 is CASSSGTPTTQYF. The DNA for the CDR3 is TGTGCCAGCAGCTCAGGGACACCTACAACGCAGTATTTT.

The chain has TRBV5-4 and TRBJ1-1; 8 nucleotides align to TRBD1. V shed 3 bases and J 0 bases; nucleotides not matched to a gene: 10. The germline V gene encodes CDR1 SGHNT and CDR2 YYREEE (reference sequence). This CDR3 is built from 17 residues. DNA of the CDR3: TGTGCCAGCAGCTCCGCAGGGGGCGCGGGGATGAACACTGAAGCTTTCTTT. Its protein is CASSSAGGAGMNTEAFF.

The genes are TRBV6-5 and TRBJ1-5; D possibly corresponds to TRBD1 (5 bases). Germline loops: CDR1 MNHEY, CDR2 SVGAGI. This CDR3 is 13 amino acids long. With 7 bases removed from V and 2 bases from J, the gap between germline ends came to 9 bases. CDR3 DNA: TGTGCCAGCAAGGGGCAGGGCAATCAGCCCCAGCATTTT. Protein: CASKGQGNQPQHF.

This clone appeared once. The chain couples TRBV7-9 to TRBJ1-5, with a weak D call TRBD1 (5 bases). Trimming cost V 1 base and J 7 bases, with 11 bases left between them. Germline CDR1 is SEHNR and CDR2 is FQNEAQ (reference sequence). The length of the CDR3 is 14 residues. In DNA form, the CDR3 reads TGTGCCAGCAGCTTAGGCAGGGAAGGCCAGCCCCAGCATTTT. Its protein is CASSLGREGQPQHF.

The V call is TRBV19, the J call TRBJ1-2; a possible D gene is TRBD1 (5 bases). Deletions cut 3 bases from V and 7 bases from J, with 9 bases between. Germline V lookup: CDR1 LNHDA, CDR2 SQIVND (reference sequence). The CDR3 contains 12 residues. CDR3 in amino acids: CASSIVGAGYTF. The CDR3, as DNA: TGTGCCAGTAGTATCGTAGGGGCTGGCTACACCTTC. The full variable domain, its missing parts supplied by reference TRBV19 and TRBJ1-2, is DGGITQSPKYLFRKEGQNVTLSCEQNLNHDAMYWYRQDPGQGLRLIYYSQIVNDFQKGDIAEGYSVSREKKESFPLTVTSAQKNPTAFYLCASSIVGAGYTFGSGTRLTVV.

The genes are TRBV28 and TRBJ1-4; D ambiguous. Germline V CDR1 and CDR2: MDHEN, SYDVKM. The CDR3 covers 14 residues. Trimming pared 2 bases from V and 5 bases from J, leaving 9 bases between. DNA of the CDR3: TGTGCCAGCAGTTTACATCAGGAAAATGAAAAACTGTTTTTT. Protein product: CASSLHQENEKLFF.

By sample fraction, this clone is large. The chain combines TRBV6-5 with TRBJ2-7, with TRBD1 matching over 7 bases. J gave up 5 bases and V 6 bases, and 10 bases lay outside the gene matches. Germline assignment: CDR1 MNHEY and CDR2 SVGAGI. The CDR3 is made up of 14 amino acids. The CDR3 DNA reads as TGTGCCAGCAGGCCTAGACAGGGCAGGAACGAGCAGTACTTC. It yields the protein CASRPRQGRNEQYF.

The DNA for the CDR3 is TGTGCCAGCAGCCCGGGACAGGGCGGCTATGGCTACACCTTC. The encoded protein is CASSPGQGGYGYTF. The chain links TRBV7-9 to TRBJ1-2; 9 bases fit TRBD1. V gave up 5 bases and J gave up 4 bases; unmatched junction bases: 5. CDR3 length: 14 amino acids. Germline V lookup: CDR1 SEHNR, CDR2 FQNEAQ (reference sequence).

The V and J genes are TRBV6-6 and TRBJ2-1; 8 bases agree with TRBD2. This CDR3 spans 13 amino acids. Trimming at V came to 6 bases and at J to 8 bases, leaving 6 bases not matched to a gene. Germline CDR1 is MNHNY and CDR2 is SVGAGI (reference sequence). The chain's CDR3 is CASSQRGGYEQFF. In DNA form, the CDR3 reads TGTGCCAGCAGCCAACGCGGGGGGTATGAGCAGTTCTTC.

This chain uses TRBV5-5 with TRBJ2-6; TRBD1 is a possible D gene (6 bases). CDR3 length: 16 residues. Germline lookup yields CDR1 SGHKS and CDR2 YYEKEE (reference sequence). The V end was cut by 0 bases, the J end by 5 bases, with 12 bases between. The CDR3 sequence is CASSLEGGLRANVLTF. In DNA, the CDR3 is TGTGCCAGCAGCTTGGAAGGGGGATTGCGGGCCAACGTCCTGACTTTC.

The V gene is TRBV24-1, the J gene TRBJ2-2; 10 bases line up with TRBD1. Trimming at V came to 9 bases and at J to 5 bases, leaving 11 bases not matched to a gene. CDR3 size: 16 residues. In germline, CDR1 is KGHDR, CDR2 SFDVKD. CDR3 DNA sequence: TGTGCCACCCCCGAACTCCGGGACAGGGGAACCGGGGAGCTGTTTTTT. It specifies CATPELRDRGTGELFF.

The chain combines TRBV7-2 with TRBJ1-5; 7 bases are shared with TRBD1. From germline, CDR1 is SGHTA and CDR2 FQGNSA. CDR3 size: 15 residues. The V gene end was trimmed by 5 bases and the J gene end by 0 bases; junction bases not matched to a gene: 4. The CDR3 spells CASSPGTDSNQPQHF. In DNA form, the CDR3 reads TGTGCCAGCAGCCCAGGGACAGATAGCAATCAGCCCCAGCATTTT.

CDR3 coding DNA: TGTGCCAGCAGCTCTGAGCTCTCCTATAATTCACCCCTCCACTTT. It yields the protein CASSSELSYNSPLHF. V is TRBV5-5 and J is TRBJ1-6; D remains unclear. Deletions cut 3 bases from V and 0 bases from J, with 7 bases between. This CDR3 is built from 15 residues. Germline V CDR1 and CDR2: SGHKS, YYEKEE (reference sequence).